This TCR beta chain was obtained from a study of shared clonotypes between healthy human individuals. Data came from immunoSEQ multiplex PCR; TCRdb stores just in-frame clones and leaves some out. The table has approximately 2.1 million clones, approximately 93% seen once. V was cut by 2 bases and J by 7 bases, with 15 bases left in between. The CDR3 contains 15 residues. Germline CDR1 is MNHEY and CDR2 is SVGAGI. The J gene is TRBJ2-1, the V gene TRBV6-5, with D maybe TRBD2 (5 bases). The TCR was taken from a young man in good health. Some clones in this sample may be carry-over from other donors' samples. The sequencing input was naive CD4+ T cells from PBMCs. Subset specified: CD45RA+ positively selected. The CDR3 nucleotides are TGTGCCAGCAGTTACCGCCCGGCGGGTAGGAATGAGCAGTTCTTC. This sequence encodes CASSYRPAGRNEQFF.